What follows describes a single T cell receptor (beta chain). The data were taken from a study of monozygotic twins with inflammatory bowel disease. Template switching incorporated UMIs with a 6-nucleotide sample barcode. One entry per CDR3 protein, without DNA, is what TCRdb gives after re-calling the 5' RACE reads. This repertoire includes around 220,000 distinct CDR3 sequences. The germline V gene has CDR1 MDHEN and CDR2 SYDVKM. This CDR3 has 12 amino acids. This clonotype was obtained from a human donor with ulcerative colitis or Crohn's disease, or a healthy co-twin of an affected twin (not recorded which). The specimen was blood. The chain couples TRBV28 to TRBJ2-4; lacking DNA, the TRBD2 call made by TCRdb goes unchecked. CDR3 sequence reads: CASSFMSGSVYF. Combining the CDR3 with reference TRBV28 and TRBJ2-4 gives the whole variable domain DVKVTQSSRYLVKRTGEKVFLECVQDMDHENMFWYRQDPGLGLRLIYFSYDVKMKEKGDIPEGYSVSREKKERFSLILESASTNQTSMYLCASSFMSGSVYFGAGTRLSVL.